This TCR beta chain came from a study of T cells in women clearing cervical HPV infection. Study summary: Cases: HPV16-related CIN3 or worse on histology, a couple of invasive cancers. Case blood drawn at lesion detection; control blood after infection cleared. Study results and limitations: Unknown T-cell numbers per sample may underlie the richness differences.

A word on this clone: Its antigen is still unknown. The read ends 3 residues before the CDR3 terminus; that terminus is restored from the germline J gene.

V lost 0 bases and J 3 bases, leaving 12 bases between the germline ends. The CDR3 runs to 15 residues. In germline, CDR1 is KGHSH, CDR2 LQKENI. Data came from immunoSEQ multiplex PCR; TCRdb stores just in-frame clones and leaves some out. The sample's table shows 30,000 to 50,000 clones. This receptor was obtained from a woman between 18 and 70 years old with a cervical HPV16 infection that either progressed to CIN3+ or cleared (not recorded which). This chain uses TRBV18 with TRBJ2-7, with a weak D call TRBD2 (5 bases). The sample comprised blood buffy coat. CDR3 loop: CASSPPSADYYEQYF. CDR3 DNA, as far as it was read: TGTGCCAGCTCACCACCCTCAGCAGACTACTACGAG.